The present T cell receptor (beta chain) was sequenced within a study of T-cell memory formation after mild COVID-19. Study findings and constraints: Memory cells collected pre-infection included some clones that later responded, suggesting cross-reactive memory joined. For contracting clones, CD4+ ones sat mainly in CM and EM, CD8+ in EMRA. Balance between CD4 and CD8 was seen in clones contracting day 15 to 85, and a CD4+ lean was seen in later expanders.

TCRdb analysed the 5' RACE reads with MiXCR anew, one entry per CDR3 protein. The sample includes more than 350,000 distinct CDR3 sequences, about a sixth seen only once; the top ten take 20% to 25%. There are many counts of this clonotype. What it recognizes is unknown. V lost 6 bases and J 6 bases, leaving 9 bases between the germline ends. The CDR3 spans 12 residues. This chain uses TRBV12-3 or TRBV12-4 with TRBJ2-4, with D unclear. The sample taken for sequencing was PBMCs or a T cell subset sorted from them (not recorded which). The origin of this receptor is a man aged 18 to 35 who had mild COVID-19 (a few samples of this study predate the infection). Cell type and time point are not known. The CDR3 loop reads CASSPDRNIQYF. CDR3 nucleotide sequence: TGTGCCAGCAGCCCGGACCGAAACATTCAGTACTTC.